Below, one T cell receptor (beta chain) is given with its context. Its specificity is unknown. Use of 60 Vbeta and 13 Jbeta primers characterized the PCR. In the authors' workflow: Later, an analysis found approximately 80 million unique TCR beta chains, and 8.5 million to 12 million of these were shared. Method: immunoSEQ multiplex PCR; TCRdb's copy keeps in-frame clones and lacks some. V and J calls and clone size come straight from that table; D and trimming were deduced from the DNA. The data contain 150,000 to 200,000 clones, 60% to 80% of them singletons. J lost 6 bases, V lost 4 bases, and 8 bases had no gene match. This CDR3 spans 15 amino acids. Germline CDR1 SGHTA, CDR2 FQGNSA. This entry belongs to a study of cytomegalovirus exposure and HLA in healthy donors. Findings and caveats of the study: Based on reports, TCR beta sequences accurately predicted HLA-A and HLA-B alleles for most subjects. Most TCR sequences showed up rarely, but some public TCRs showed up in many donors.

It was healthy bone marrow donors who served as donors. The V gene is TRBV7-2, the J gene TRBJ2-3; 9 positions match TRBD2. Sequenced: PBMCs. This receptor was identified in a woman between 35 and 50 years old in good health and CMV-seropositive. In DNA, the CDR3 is TGTGCCAGCAGCTCAGAGCGGGAGGCGGCGGATACGCAGTATTTT. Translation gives CASSSEREAADTQYF.